Listed below are T cell receptor beta chains from one sample, sequenced in a study of T cells in Graves' hyperthyroidism and ophthalmopathy. TCRdb reanalysed the multiplex PCR reads using MiXCR and keeps one entry per CDR3 protein. The sample has almost 600,000 distinct CDR3 sequences, approximately 15% seen once. What was sequenced was blood. These receptors originate from a woman in her 30s with Graves' hyperthyroidism that later progressed to Graves' ophthalmopathy. The CDR3 runs from the conserved cysteine through the conserved F or W. Each record gives: J gene, D gene, clone size, V gene, CDR3 DNA, CDR3 protein. The D gene is left open where the match is weak. Clone size appears in some rows only: once, few, many, or a class for an expanded clone.

J: TRBJ2-7
D: -
size: many
V: TRBV30
DNA: TGTGCCTGGAGTCGTAACTACGAGCAGTACTTC
CDR3: CAWSRNYEQYF

J: TRBJ2-1
D: -
size: -
V: TRBV7-9
DNA: TGTGCCAGCAGCGCCGGCCAGACCATGTACACGTCCAATGAGCAGTTCTTC
CDR3: CASSAGQTMYTSNEQFF

J: TRBJ1-2
D: -
size: many
V: TRBV29-1
DNA: TGCAGCGTGGCTTTCGGGACGGAAGCTAACTATGGCTACACCTTC
CDR3: CSVAFGTEANYGYTF

J: TRBJ2-7
D: TRBD2
size: many
V: TRBV20-1
DNA: TGCAGTGCTAAGGCTAGCGGGCCCAGGAACGAGCAGTACTTC
CDR3: CSAKASGPRNEQYF

J: TRBJ2-2
D: TRBD2
size: many
V: TRBV2
DNA: TGTGCCAGCAGTGATCAACTAGCGGGAGCTCTAAGCACCGGGGAGCTGTTTTTT
CDR3: CASSDQLAGALSTGELFF

J: TRBJ1-5
D: -
size: -
V: TRBV28
DNA: TGTGCCAGCAGTTTATCGGGAAAGGGTTTAAGGGATCAGCCCCAGCATTTT
CDR3: CASSLSGKGLRDQPQHF

J: TRBJ1-5
D: TRBD1
size: many
V: TRBV5-8
DNA: TGTGCCAGCAGCCCCGGGACAGGGCACAGTCAGCCCCAGCATTTT
CDR3: CASSPGTGHSQPQHF

J: TRBJ2-1
D: TRBD2
size: -
V: TRBV20-1
DNA: TGCAGTGCCATGACTAGCGGGACTTACAATGAGCAGTTCTTC
CDR3: CSAMTSGTYNEQFF

J: TRBJ1-4
D: -
size: few
V: TRBV20-1
DNA: TGCAGTGCTAGAGATCTGCAGAATTCTGAAAAACTGTTTTTT
CDR3: CSARDLQNSEKLFF

J: TRBJ2-7
D: -
size: many
V: TRBV9
DNA: TGTGCCAGCAGCGTCGGACTGGGAACCTACGAGCAGTACTTC
CDR3: CASSVGLGTYEQYF

J: TRBJ1-4
D: -
size: -
V: TRBV29-1
DNA: TGCAGCGTTGAAACAGCAGCTAATGAAAAACTGTTTTTT
CDR3: CSVETAANEKLFF

J: TRBJ2-2
D: -
size: few
V: TRBV5-1
DNA: TGCGCCAGCAGCCTGGGCGTGGGGCCCGGGGAGCTGTTTTTT
CDR3: CASSLGVGPGELFF

J: TRBJ2-7
D: -
size: -
V: TRBV2
DNA: TGTGCCAGCCGCTCAGGCAGGGGCTACGAGCAGTACTTC
CDR3: CASRSGRGYEQYF

J: TRBJ2-5
D: TRBD1
size: many
V: TRBV24-1
DNA: TGTGCCACCAGTGGCTCCGTCGAGGGACAGGGAGAGACCCAGTACTTC
CDR3: CATSGSVEGQGETQYF

J: TRBJ1-4
D: -
size: -
V: TRBV27
DNA: TGTGCCAGCAGTTTATCCGGCTCTGGGTTCGTCCTTAATGAAAAACTGTTTTTT
CDR3: CASSLSGSGFVLNEKLFF

J: TRBJ2-3
D: TRBD2
size: few
V: TRBV27
DNA: TGTGCCAGCAGTCACGCGGGGGTTTCAGACTACACAGATACGCAGTATTTT
CDR3: CASSHAGVSDYTDTQYF

J: TRBJ2-1
D: -
size: many
V: TRBV28
DNA: TGTGCCAGCAGTTTATCCGGACCGAACTCCTACAATGAGCAGTTCTTC
CDR3: CASSLSGPNSYNEQFF

J: TRBJ2-7
D: TRBD1
size: few
V: TRBV16
DNA: TGTGCCAGCAGCCAATCGGGACAGGGTACCTACGAGCAGTACTTC
CDR3: CASSQSGQGTYEQYF

J: TRBJ1-2
D: -
size: many
V: TRBV24-1
DNA: TGTGCCACCAGTGATTTGTCCAGCCATGGCTACACCTTC
CDR3: CATSDLSSHGYTF

J: TRBJ2-2
D: TRBD2
size: few
V: TRBV5-4
DNA: TGTGCCAGCAGCGTAGATAGCGGGAGAAACACCGGGGAGCTGTTTTTT
CDR3: CASSVDSGRNTGELFF

J: TRBJ2-1
D: -
size: many
V: TRBV28
DNA: TGTGCCAGCAGTTTATTCGGGGGCTACAATGAGCAGTTCTTC
CDR3: CASSLFGGYNEQFF

J: TRBJ2-2
D: -
size: many
V: TRBV12-5
DNA: TGTGCTAGTGGTTATCCAGTCGTCGGGAGTCGGGACGACACCGGGGAGCTGTTTTTT
CDR3: CASGYPVVGSRDDTGELFF

J: TRBJ2-5
D: -
size: many
V: TRBV11-3
DNA: TGTGCCAGCAGCTTAGGCCCAGCGCCTCAAGAGACCCAGTACTTC
CDR3: CASSLGPAPQETQYF

J: TRBJ2-2
D: -
size: -
V: TRBV6-1
DNA: TGTGCCAGCAGCCCCTCGAGGGGTAGCGGTACCAACACCGGGGAGCTGTTTTTT
CDR3: CASSPSRGSGTNTGELFF

J: TRBJ1-1
D: -
size: -
V: TRBV5-1
DNA: TGCGCCAGCAGCTCGTTTTTACAGGCCATGAACACTGAAGCTTTCTTT
CDR3: CASSSFLQAMNTEAFF

J: TRBJ2-5
D: TRBD1
size: -
V: TRBV12-3/TRBV12-4
DNA: TGTGCCAGCAGCTCCGGGACAGGGGGCCGAGAGACCCAGTACTTC
CDR3: CASSSGTGGRETQYF

J: TRBJ1-1
D: -
size: many
V: TRBV11-3
DNA: TGTGCCAGCAGCCTATACCAGACCAGCCCTGAAGCTTTCTTT
CDR3: CASSLYQTSPEAFF

J: TRBJ2-1
D: TRBD2
size: many
V: TRBV27
DNA: TGTGCCAGCAGTTTTTTACTAGCGGGAGGGCCAGGTGAGCAGTTCTTC
CDR3: CASSFLLAGGPGEQFF

J: TRBJ1-2
D: TRBD1
size: many
V: TRBV27
DNA: TGTGCCAGCAGTTTCGGGACAGCCTCTGGCTACACCTTC
CDR3: CASSFGTASGYTF

J: TRBJ1-6
D: -
size: many
V: TRBV28
DNA: TGTGCCAGCAGTTGGGGGAATTCACCCCTCCACTTT
CDR3: CASSWGNSPLHF

J: TRBJ1-6
D: TRBD1
size: few
V: TRBV30
DNA: TGTGCCTGGAGTACCGGGACAGGGGCTTCACCCCTCCACTTT
CDR3: CAWSTGTGASPLHF

J: TRBJ2-1
D: TRBD2
size: few
V: TRBV7-2
DNA: TGTGCCAGCACCGATAAGGGACTAGAATTTAATGAGCAGTTCTTC
CDR3: CASTDKGLEFNEQFF

J: TRBJ2-1
D: TRBD1
size: -
V: TRBV12-3/TRBV12-4
DNA: TGTGCCAGCAGTTTGGCCCCACAGGGGAATGAGCAGTTCTTC
CDR3: CASSLAPQGNEQFF

J: TRBJ2-7
D: -
size: -
V: TRBV7-9
DNA: TGTGCCAGCAGCGAATCCATCTCCCCCGGAGTCCTAGTCTACGAGCAGTACTTC
CDR3: CASSESISPGVLVYEQYF

J: TRBJ1-5
D: -
size: many
V: TRBV2
DNA: TGTGCCAGCAGTACTGTGGACAGAAATCAGCCCCAGCATTTT
CDR3: CASSTVDRNQPQHF

J: TRBJ1-1
D: TRBD1
size: many
V: TRBV20-1
DNA: TGCAGTGCTAGAGACACTGGACAGGGGAGCACTGAAGCTTTCTTT
CDR3: CSARDTGQGSTEAFF

J: TRBJ1-1
D: TRBD1
size: many
V: TRBV20-1
DNA: TGCAGTGCTAGTGCAGGAGGGGGCATGAACACTGAAGCTTTCTTT
CDR3: CSASAGGGMNTEAFF

J: TRBJ2-1
D: -
size: many
V: TRBV18
DNA: TGTGCCAGCAGCCCCCCCACAGGCAACAATGAGCAGTTCTTC
CDR3: CASSPPTGNNEQFF

J: TRBJ2-1
D: -
size: once
V: TRBV2
DNA: TGTGCCATAGGGGGCGCGGGGGTCAATGAGCAGTTCTTC
CDR3: CAIGGAGVNEQFF

J: TRBJ1-6
D: TRBD1
size: -
V: TRBV30
DNA: TGTGCCTGGATCGGGACAGGCGAGGGGTCACCCCTCCACTTT
CDR3: CAWIGTGEGSPLHF

J: TRBJ2-5
D: -
size: -
V: TRBV7-2
DNA: TGTGCCAGCAGCTTAGGCCGGACCCAGTACTTC
CDR3: CASSLGRTQYF

J: TRBJ1-1
D: TRBD1
size: many
V: TRBV6-1
DNA: TGTGCCAGCAACGCACTACAGGGGGCGGCTTTCTTT
CDR3: CASNALQGAAFF

J: TRBJ1-3
D: -
size: few
V: TRBV6-1
DNA: TGTGCCAGCAGTAGGACGGTGGGGAACACCATATATTTT
CDR3: CASSRTVGNTIYF

J: TRBJ2-7
D: -
size: few
V: TRBV11-2
DNA: TGTGCCAGCAGCTTAGGGTACTCCTCCTACGAGCAGTACTTC
CDR3: CASSLGYSSYEQYF

J: TRBJ2-1
D: TRBD2
size: -
V: TRBV12-3/TRBV12-4
DNA: TGTGCCAGCAGTTTTAGTGGGACTAGCTCCTACAATGAGCAGTTCTTC
CDR3: CASSFSGTSSYNEQFF

J: TRBJ1-6
D: TRBD1
size: many
V: TRBV30
DNA: TGTGCCTGGAAAAGACAGGGGATTGGTTCACCCCTCCACTTT
CDR3: CAWKRQGIGSPLHF

J: TRBJ1-4
D: -
size: many
V: TRBV2
DNA: TGTGCCAGCCTAAGGCTCGGGCTAGAAAAACTGTTTTTT
CDR3: CASLRLGLEKLFF

J: TRBJ2-7
D: -
size: many
V: TRBV12-3/TRBV12-4
DNA: TGTGCCAGCAGTTCCCCCGGCGGCACAGTTTCCTACGAGCAGTACTTC
CDR3: CASSSPGGTVSYEQYF

J: TRBJ1-2
D: -
size: many
V: TRBV20-1
DNA: TGCAGTGCCAATCCACCCAGCGGGACCTATGGCTACACCTTC
CDR3: CSANPPSGTYGYTF

J: TRBJ2-7
D: -
size: many
V: TRBV6-1
DNA: TGTGCCAGCCATTCGGGCAACTCCTACGAGCAGTACTTC
CDR3: CASHSGNSYEQYF

J: TRBJ2-5
D: TRBD2
size: few
V: TRBV2
DNA: TGTGCCAGCAGTGAGACGCGACTAGCGGGAAAAGAGACCCAGTACTTC
CDR3: CASSETRLAGKETQYF

J: TRBJ2-1
D: TRBD2
size: many
V: TRBV7-9
DNA: TGTGCCACGGGAGGCTCCTACAATGAGCAGTTCTTC
CDR3: CATGGSYNEQFF